The present entry profiles one T cell receptor beta chain with its context. The specificity of this receptor is unknown. Base qualities are not at hand, and no much larger clone is one base apart. The roughly 39 donors, aged about 6 to 100 years, were systemically healthy Caucasian individuals from Russia. Approximately 11 milliliters of peripheral blood were drawn from each donor into EDTA-treated Vacutainer tubes. PBMCs were isolated by Ficoll-Paque density-gradient centrifugation, with at least 6 million obtained per sample. Trizol reagent was used to extract total RNA from PBMCs, with at least 5 micrograms per sample. For every donor, an aliquot of PBMCs went through flow cytometry to measure the percentages of naive CD45RAhigh/CD27high T cells. The source of the sample is a study of blood T cells in healthy people across ages (dated by TCRdb to the mid-2010s). In the study overall: Template switching captured roughly one uniquely barcoded TCR beta cDNA molecule per two T cells in model experiments. To track age-related changes in TCR beta repertoire diversity, the study relied on deep sequencing normalized with unique cDNA molecular identifiers. The donors were divided into four age groups: young (average about 16 years), middle-aged (around 41), aged (approximately 62) and long-lived (approximately 74). To avoid experimental bias, donors of different ages were distributed randomly across sequencing lanes. The study analyzed two additional independent replicas of 1 million unique cDNA reads from the same blood draw for two donors, one aged 18 to 29 and one aged 80 or older.

Points the paper makes about the study in general: Compared with the aged group, the long-lived group had more naive CD4+ T cells, fewer expanded clones and increased TCR diversity, a pattern suggesting age selection. Donor CMV infection status was unknown, potentially confounding age-related changes in expanded clonotypes. There was a strong correlation between observed TCR beta diversity and the percentage of naive T cells measured by flow cytometry. Since profiling was done on bulk unsorted PBMCs, naive and antigen-experienced compartments could not be conclusively compared. Estimates of total diversity based on one million sequenced T cells were considered lower bounds and underestimates. As age increased, observed TCR beta diversity per million T cells dropped in a roughly linear way, and a significant reduction was already evident by age around 41.

Receptors were amplified or captured by 5' RACE. Sequencing took place on an Illumina HiSeq 2500. A second roughly 6 to 11 cycle PCR used a sample-barcoded 5' primer and a J-beta primer mix. A template-switch 5' adaptor carrying 12 random nucleotides introduced a unique molecular identifier onto each TCR beta cDNA molecule. At least 3 million CDR3-containing paired-end reads were obtained from each sample. First-strand cDNA synthesis was performed from all RNA using the Mint cDNA synthesis kit, with priming by a TRBC-specific oligonucleotide. Following uracil-DNA glycosylase treatment, all cDNA underwent a first 18-cycle PCR with the universal primers M1SS and BC2_uni_R. On the study's bioinformatics: For normalization, 1 million high-quality reads, each with a distinct molecular identifier, were randomly selected from each sample. Reads sharing molecular identifiers were discarded rather than binned into consensus sequences. MiTCR, run with a Q25 quality threshold and the strictest error-elimination algorithm, handled CDR3 identification, clonotype clustering and error correction. A nonparametric unseen species model with Euler transformation was used to estimate a lower bound on total TCR beta diversity. TCRdb reprocessed the public reads (quality trimming at Q25 with fastp, clone calling with MiXCR) and kept in-frame beta chains. Rows with a matching CDR3 protein are joined into one entry that keeps the most common DNA and genes. The V and J calls reflect TCRdb's pipeline rather than the authors' work. The sample table shows roughly 2 million distinct CDR3 sequences, and 49% are seen once. Of the sample, around 2.1% is held by the ten largest clones.

The germline V gene (reference sequence) sets CDR1 to LGHDT and CDR2 to YNNKEL. V is shortened by 2 bases, J by 5 bases, and the region joining them spans 21 bases. The CDR3 runs 17 amino acids, cysteine and phenylalanine included. Only the CDR3 portion is preserved as DNA: 51 bases, with reading frame beginning at the first base. Rearrangement joined TRBV3-1 to TRBJ1-1; the D gene is perhaps TRBD1, on 5 matching bases. This clonotype was sampled from a woman in her 40s in good health. Sequencing was done on a sample of blood. The DNA sequence reads TGTGCCAGCAGCCAACTACCGGTGGGGGTAAGTGGAACTGAAGCTTTCTTT. The resulting protein is CASSQLPVGVSGTEAFF.